The 12 T cell receptor beta chains below come from one sample, sequenced in a study of tumor-infiltrating lymphocytes in primary liver carcinoma. Extraction also yielded germline DNA, while blood RNA was obtained from unsorted whole blood. With a constant-region primer, TCR beta cDNA was made from 400 to 550 ng of total RNA. Three-round nested multiplex PCR performed with slightly modified ARM-PCR produced the TCR beta libraries. TRBV1-TRBV30 forward primers and a C-beta reverse primer were used in the first two PCR rounds, which each ran for 9 to 10 cycles. A single record per CDR3 protein comes from TCRdb applying MiXCR to the multiplex PCR reads. The data contain under 200,000 distinct CDR3 sequences, less than 70% of them singletons. Source material: peripheral blood. The source is a woman aged 55-70 years with primary liver carcinoma and hepatitis B virus infection.

This clonotype was picked up many times. The chain uses TRBV6-5 and TRBJ2-1; the match to TRBD2 covers 7 bases. Germline-derived CDR1 and CDR2 are MNHEY and SVGAGI. The CDR3 totals 17 residues. Unmatched junction bases numbered 13, after V lost 8 bases and J lost 0 bases. The CDR3 sequence is CASLGPPSGLSYNEQFF. The CDR3 DNA is TGTGCCAGCCTAGGCCCCCCTAGCGGTCTCTCCTACAATGAGCAGTTCTTC.

This clonotype was recorded many times. The rearrangement links TRBV12-3 or TRBV12-4 to TRBJ2-3; TRBD2 matches 9 bases. V lost 8 bases, J lost 5 bases, and 11 bases stayed unmatched. CDR3 length: 15 amino acids. CDR3 protein: CASFMALAGIDTQYF. CDR3 DNA sequence: TGTGCCAGCTTCATGGCCCTAGCGGGAATAGATACGCAGTATTTT.

Turning to this clonotype: At one boundary the junction diverges from the germline segment, which might be a read error. The CDR3 region is CASSETSGRDGDTHYF. CDR3 DNA sequence: TGTGCCAGCAGTGAGACTAGCGGGAGGGATGGAGATACGCACTATTTT. The V call is TRBV28, the J call TRBJ2-3; 14 bases match TRBD2. Germline values: CDR1 MDHEN, CDR2 SYDVKM. The CDR3 length is 16 residues.

A few counts support this clonotype. A much larger clonotype is one base distant, so this may be a read error. The V gene is TRBV6-2 or TRBV6-3, the J gene TRBJ2-1; D not resolved. The CDR3 has 14 amino acids. CDR1 is MNHEY and CDR2 is SVGEGT in the germline V gene. The CDR3 region has the DNA TGTGCCAGCAGTTACCCCGGATCCTACAATGAGCAGCTCTTC. Protein product: CASSYPGSYNEQLF.

For this clonotype: One base away lies a much larger clone, so this may be a sequencing read error. The chain uses TRBV6-5 and TRBJ1-5; possibly TRBD1 for D (6 bases). Germline CDR1 reads MNHEY; CDR2 reads SVGAGI. The ends were cut back, 2 bases at V and 6 bases at J, with 11 bases in the middle. CDR3 size: 14 residues. The CDR3 region has the DNA TGTGCCAGCAGTTACACCGGGGGCCGTCAGCCCCAGCATTTT. This codes for CASSYTGGRQPQHF.

This rearrangement joins TRBV28 to TRBJ2-2; a possible D gene is TRBD1 (5 bases). The germline V and J ends were trimmed by 6 bases and 1 base, with 9 bases remaining between them. Germline V gene data show CDR1 as MDHEN and CDR2 as SYDVKM. The length of the CDR3 is 14 residues. CDR3 sequence: CASRRRVNTGELFF. Written as DNA, the CDR3 is TGTGCCAGCAGGCGCAGGGTGAACACCGGGGAGCTGTTTTTT.

For this clonotype: One end of the junction does not line up with germline, which may come from a read error. The gene calls are TRBV4-2 and TRBJ2-1, with D uncertain. This CDR3 has 17 amino acids. The V gene's germline CDR1 is LGHNA and CDR2 YNFKEQ. Here the CDR3 DNA reads TGTGCCAGCAGCTTAGGGTTCGTCGGGCTTTCCTACAATGAGCAGTTGTTT. Protein product: CASSLGFVGLSYNEQLF.

As for this clonotype: A much larger clone lies a single base off, so this may be a read error. The CDR3 loop is CPSSWEVTTDTQYF. The CDR3 coding sequence is TGTCCCAGCAGCTGGGAGGTTACGACAGATACGCAGTATTTT. The J gene is TRBJ2-3, the V gene TRBV5-5; perhaps TRBD2 as D (6 bases). Germline V gives CDR1 SGHKS, CDR2 YYEKEE (reference sequence). The CDR3 extends over 14 amino acids.

About this clonotype itself: This may be a read error, as it is one base from a much larger clone. The chain has TRBV6-6 and TRBJ2-7; D call uncertain. This CDR3 region has 11 residues. CDR1 is MNHNY, CDR2 SVGAGI, per germline (reference sequence). The CDR3: CACSHSHEQYF. DNA for the CDR3: TGTGCCTGCAGCCACTCTCACGAGCAGTACTTC.

V is TRBV6-1 and J is TRBJ1-2; tentatively, D is TRBD1 (5 bases). The V end was cut by 4 bases, the J end by 3 bases, with 12 bases between. The CDR3 runs to 14 residues. The germline gives CDR1 MNHNS, CDR2 SASEGT. The CDR3 bases are TGTGCCAGCAGTGTTGGGGCCTCCGACTATGGCTACACCTTC. Protein sequence: CASSVGASDYGYTF.

The chain carries TRBV5-1 and TRBJ2-1; 10 nucleotides agree with TRBD2. CDR1 is SGHRS and CDR2 is YFSETQ in the germline V gene. This CDR3 contains 18 residues. The J segment lost 4 bases and the V segment lost 0 bases, leaving 10 bases of the junction unmatched. CDR3 sequence: CASSLGTLAGAVYNEQFF. The CDR3 region has the DNA TGCGCCAGCAGCTTGGGGACGCTAGCGGGAGCCGTGTACAATGAGCAGTTCTTC.

For this clonotype: A clone one base away is much larger, so this may be a read error. The CDR3 sequence: CANSLVASVEDTQYF. CDR3 in DNA: TGTGCCAACAGCTTGGTGGCTAGCGTGGAAGATACGCAGTATTTT. V usage is TRBV5-5 and J usage is TRBJ2-3, with a tentative D call TRBD2 (6 bases). Germline CDR1 and CDR2: SGHKS and YYEKEE (reference sequence). This CDR3 has 15 amino acids.